Listed below are T cell receptor beta chains from one sample, sequenced in a study of blood T cell repertoires in COVID-19. Profiled with immunoSEQ multiplex PCR; TCRdb holds only in-frame clones, not every one. The sample has roughly 100,000 clones; roughly 91% are singletons. Sequencing was performed on peripheral blood. These receptors all come from a woman aged 80 or over with active COVID-19. Both conserved end residues are trimmed from each CDR3. D genes are given only for firm matches. The listing skips clone size in some rows; elsewhere it reads once, few, many or a size class.

v_call: TRBV29-1
cdr3_length: 10
clone_size: -
d_call: -
cdr3_aa: SVERSRHEQF

v_call: TRBV28
cdr3_length: 15
clone_size: -
d_call: TRBD2
cdr3_aa: ASSLSTGGANTGELF

v_call: TRBV30
cdr3_length: 18
clone_size: -
d_call: TRBD1
cdr3_aa: AWAAVRWTGGLRETYEQY

v_call: TRBV7-9
cdr3_length: 15
clone_size: -
d_call: TRBD1
cdr3_aa: ASSLIYRGTFTDTQY

v_call: TRBV28
cdr3_length: 13
clone_size: -
d_call: -
cdr3_aa: ASTPVGGSPKTQY

v_call: TRBV7-9
cdr3_length: 10
clone_size: -
d_call: -
cdr3_aa: ASSLSRYEQY

v_call: TRBV6-2/TRBV6-3
cdr3_length: 16
clone_size: -
d_call: TRBD2
cdr3_aa: ASSYPTSTSGRAHEQF

v_call: TRBV29-1
cdr3_length: 10
clone_size: -
d_call: -
cdr3_aa: SVGGIQETQY

v_call: TRBV7-3
cdr3_length: 13
clone_size: once
d_call: TRBD2
cdr3_aa: ASSYSGSDTGELF

v_call: TRBV25-1
cdr3_length: 8
clone_size: -
d_call: -
cdr3_aa: ASMRDTQY

v_call: TRBV10-3
cdr3_length: 13
clone_size: -
d_call: -
cdr3_aa: AITNGQRTGNTIY

v_call: TRBV7-3
cdr3_length: 9
clone_size: -
d_call: -
cdr3_aa: ASSPTYEQY

v_call: TRBV4-1
cdr3_length: 12
clone_size: -
d_call: -
cdr3_aa: ASSQDGEGRRAF

v_call: TRBV4-1
cdr3_length: 14
clone_size: few
d_call: TRBD1
cdr3_aa: ASSQDRGHSNQPQH

v_call: TRBV6-6
cdr3_length: 11
clone_size: -
d_call: -
cdr3_aa: ASSYVGGHEQY

v_call: TRBV2
cdr3_length: 12
clone_size: -
d_call: -
cdr3_aa: ASSELLATETQY

v_call: TRBV27
cdr3_length: 12
clone_size: -
d_call: -
cdr3_aa: ASSPQGGYNEQF

v_call: TRBV15
cdr3_length: 14
clone_size: -
d_call: -
cdr3_aa: ATSRDRGFGVETQY

v_call: TRBV28
cdr3_length: 13
clone_size: -
d_call: TRBD1
cdr3_aa: ASRTGGVRTDTQY

v_call: TRBV4-3
cdr3_length: 11
clone_size: -
d_call: -
cdr3_aa: ASSQAGTDTQY

v_call: TRBV6-6
cdr3_length: 13
clone_size: -
d_call: TRBD1
cdr3_aa: ASSRPGQGVYEQY

v_call: TRBV19
cdr3_length: 7
clone_size: -
d_call: -
cdr3_aa: AIRGGYT

v_call: TRBV19
cdr3_length: 13
clone_size: -
d_call: TRBD2
cdr3_aa: ASALAGGISYEQY

v_call: TRBV9
cdr3_length: 16
clone_size: -
d_call: TRBD1
cdr3_aa: ASSLNRGPNSGANVLT

v_call: TRBV29-1
cdr3_length: 11
clone_size: few
d_call: TRBD1
cdr3_aa: SGGQSVPGELF

v_call: TRBV11-2
cdr3_length: 13
clone_size: -
d_call: TRBD2
cdr3_aa: ASSLMGLDQGTQY

v_call: TRBV27
cdr3_length: 16
clone_size: -
d_call: -
cdr3_aa: ASSFKVGGQPGNTEAF

v_call: TRBV25-1
cdr3_length: 13
clone_size: -
d_call: TRBD1
cdr3_aa: ASSDPGTGDTEAF

v_call: TRBV7-2
cdr3_length: 12
clone_size: -
d_call: TRBD2
cdr3_aa: ASSLLAGVNEQY

v_call: TRBV3-1/TRBV3-2
cdr3_length: 11
clone_size: once
d_call: TRBD1
cdr3_aa: ASSQTGDGELF

v_call: TRBV5-6
cdr3_length: 14
clone_size: -
d_call: TRBD2
cdr3_aa: ASSPSASGPTGELF

v_call: TRBV7-9
cdr3_length: 11
clone_size: -
d_call: -
cdr3_aa: ASSLAVYNEQF

v_call: TRBV30
cdr3_length: 12
clone_size: -
d_call: TRBD1
cdr3_aa: AWRRQGRDSPLH

v_call: TRBV9
cdr3_length: 14
clone_size: -
d_call: TRBD2
cdr3_aa: ASSVVIAGGRDEQF

v_call: TRBV25-1
cdr3_length: 11
clone_size: -
d_call: TRBD1
cdr3_aa: ASSETGYYGYT

v_call: TRBV19
cdr3_length: 15
clone_size: -
d_call: -
cdr3_aa: ASSISPAGRAHYGYT

v_call: TRBV27
cdr3_length: 11
clone_size: -
d_call: TRBD2
cdr3_aa: ASSKRERAEQF

v_call: TRBV7-9
cdr3_length: 13
clone_size: -
d_call: TRBD2
cdr3_aa: ASSLRTAGEGTQY

v_call: TRBV28
cdr3_length: 10
clone_size: -
d_call: TRBD1
cdr3_aa: ASETGTYGYT

v_call: TRBV10-3
cdr3_length: 13
clone_size: -
d_call: -
cdr3_aa: AISEQRLGHNEQF

v_call: TRBV29-1
cdr3_length: 14
clone_size: -
d_call: TRBD2
cdr3_aa: SVPRLAGGSDNEQF

v_call: TRBV18
cdr3_length: 11
clone_size: -
d_call: TRBD2
cdr3_aa: ASSRSGSNIQY

v_call: TRBV28
cdr3_length: 13
clone_size: -
d_call: TRBD1
cdr3_aa: ASSLGQENTGELF

v_call: TRBV7-8
cdr3_length: 14
clone_size: -
d_call: -
cdr3_aa: ASSLAPGSGGTEAF

v_call: TRBV28
cdr3_length: 11
clone_size: -
d_call: -
cdr3_aa: ASLDRGTGELF

v_call: TRBV5-4
cdr3_length: 13
clone_size: -
d_call: TRBD2
cdr3_aa: ASTNTGGDQETQY

v_call: TRBV28
cdr3_length: 14
clone_size: -
d_call: -
cdr3_aa: ASSLRTPGFGSPLH

v_call: TRBV19
cdr3_length: 14
clone_size: -
d_call: TRBD1
cdr3_aa: ASNGQGTSGANVLT

v_call: TRBV2
cdr3_length: 11
clone_size: -
d_call: -
cdr3_aa: AGSEDRRTEAF

v_call: TRBV7-2
cdr3_length: 13
clone_size: few
d_call: -
cdr3_aa: ASSLGRYSNQPQH

v_call: TRBV5-4
cdr3_length: 10
clone_size: -
d_call: -
cdr3_aa: ASSFGDYGYT

v_call: TRBV4-1
cdr3_length: 15
clone_size: few
d_call: -
cdr3_aa: ASSQGTAGAYNSPLH

v_call: TRBV10-3
cdr3_length: 14
clone_size: -
d_call: TRBD2
cdr3_aa: AISEMGLAGQETQY

v_call: TRBV14
cdr3_length: 13
clone_size: -
d_call: -
cdr3_aa: ASSQGWQSTDTQY

v_call: TRBV18
cdr3_length: 13
clone_size: -
d_call: TRBD2
cdr3_aa: ASSPGTSGLGEQY

v_call: TRBV28
cdr3_length: 12
clone_size: -
d_call: TRBD1
cdr3_aa: ASSSQGAFNTIY

v_call: TRBV2
cdr3_length: 11
clone_size: -
d_call: TRBD1
cdr3_aa: ASTWTGEYGYT

v_call: TRBV7-8
cdr3_length: 14
clone_size: -
d_call: TRBD1
cdr3_aa: ASSSITTGLGQPQH

v_call: TRBV9
cdr3_length: 13
clone_size: -
d_call: -
cdr3_aa: ASSVGIGDSTEAF

v_call: TRBV3-1/TRBV3-2
cdr3_length: 12
clone_size: -
d_call: -
cdr3_aa: ASSQVWLSDEQF